These 17 T cell receptor beta chains originate from one sample sequenced in a study of shared clonotypes between healthy human individuals. TCRdb keeps only in-frame clones here, not all; method: immunoSEQ multiplex PCR. The top ten hold about an eighth of the sample, which has approximately 480,000 clones, almost 80% seen once. The sequenced sample consisted of PBMCs. Receptors originate from a woman aged 40 to 50 in good health. Some clones in this sample may be carry-over from other donors' samples.

In regard to this clone: Within the sample, other DNA sequences also encode this same CDR3. This chain joins TRBV9 and TRBJ2-1; 10 bases are shared with TRBD2. This CDR3 comprises 17 residues. The V and J ends lost 0 bases and 0 bases, in that order; junction bases with no gene match: 3. Germline loops: CDR1 SGDLS, CDR2 YYNGEE. CDR3 amino acids: CASSVGLAGVSYNEQFF. The CDR3 DNA reads as TGTGCCAGCAGCGTAGGCCTAGCGGGGGTCTCCTACAATGAGCAGTTCTTC.

This chain connects TRBV11-1 to TRBJ2-5; D remains ambiguous. This CDR3 spans 15 amino acids. Germline V CDR1 and CDR2: SGHAT, FQDESV (reference sequence). Trimming took 1 base from V and 1 from J, leaving 10 bases between them. The CDR3 DNA reads as TGTGCCAGCAGCTTAGGTCCGCTTCCCCAAGAGACCCAGTACTTC. Translation: CASSLGPLPQETQYF. The full variable domain, with the rest looked up from reference TRBV11-1 and TRBJ2-5, is EAEVAQSPRYKITEKSQAVAFWCDPISGHATLYWYRQILGQGPELLVQFQDESVVDDSQLPKDRFSAERLKGVDSTLKIQPAELGDSAMYLCASSLGPLPQETQYFGPGTRLLVL.

This clone was seen a handful of times. The chain carries TRBV27 and TRBJ2-1; 7 bases match TRBD2. CDR3 length equals 16 residues. Per germline, CDR1 MNHEY and CDR2 SMNVEV (reference sequence). Losses at the gene ends were 3 bases for V and 7 bases for J; bases not matched to a gene: 12. CDR3 sequence (DNA): TGTGCCAGCAGTTTTGCATCGCGGGAGTGGGCTAATGAGCAGTTCTTC. Translated, it gives CASSFASREWANEQFF.

The chain has TRBV28 and TRBJ2-7; 7 nucleotides align to TRBD2. The CDR3 extends over 14 amino acids. Germline V lookup: CDR1 MDHEN, CDR2 SYDVKM. V trimming: 5 bases; J trimming: 3 bases; junction bases outside the gene matches: 7. CDR3 protein: CASSGGRPDYEQYF. The CDR3 DNA sequence: TGTGCCAGCAGTGGCGGGAGACCAGACTACGAGCAGTACTTC.

The chain has TRBV6-5 and TRBJ1-1, with D hard to call. CDR1 and CDR2 (germline): MNHEY, SVGAGI. V lost 6 bases to trimming and J lost 1 base, with 12 bases between them. This CDR3 comprises 14 residues. CDR3 nucleotide sequence: TGTGCCAGCAGCGACCCCAGACCGAACACTGAAGCTTTCTTT. This gives the protein CASSDPRPNTEAFF.

A remark on this clone: Since a much larger clone is just one base distant, this may be a read error. The chain recombines TRBV9 with TRBJ2-3; no clear D gene. Germline CDR1 reads SGDLS; CDR2 reads YYNGEE. V lost 4 bases, J lost 6 bases, and 15 bases lay in between. The CDR3 length is 14 residues. The CDR3 here is CASSISISSDTQYF. For the CDR3, the DNA is TGTGCCAGCAGCATATCCATCAGTTCCGATACGCAGTATTTT. The full variable domain, its missing parts supplied by reference TRBV9 and TRBJ2-3, is DSGVTQTPKHLITATGQRVTLRCSPRSGDLSVYWYQQSLDQGLQFLIQYYNGEERAKGNILERFSAQQFPDLHSELNLSSLELGDSALYFCASSISISSDTQYFGPGTRLTVL.

Details on this clone: Other DNA sequences in this specimen translate into the identical CDR3. The rearrangement links TRBV28 to TRBJ1-1; D possibly corresponds to TRBD1 (6 bases). Germline values: CDR1 MDHEN, CDR2 SYDVKM. The V end lost 3 bases, the J end lost 5 bases, and 10 bases lay between the germline ends. This CDR3 has 13 residues. CDR3 sequence: CASSLGGRTEAFF. For the CDR3, the DNA is TGTGCCAGCAGTTTGGGGGGGCGTACTGAAGCTTTCTTT.

The V and J genes are TRBV6-1 and TRBJ1-5; maybe TRBD1 (5 bases). The V end was cut by 5 bases, the J end by 0 bases, with 11 bases between. The CDR3 length is 15 residues. Germline CDR1 and CDR2: MNHNS and SASEGT. Here the CDR3 reads CASSRKGSSNQPQHF. In nucleotides, the CDR3 is TGTGCCAGCAGTAGGAAGGGGAGTAGCAATCAGCCCCAGCATTTT.

The chain combines TRBV2 with TRBJ2-2; D gene unclear. The CDR3 spans 14 residues. Trimming shortened V by 6 bases and J by 2 bases, and 10 bases separated the two germline ends. Germline CDR1 reads SNHLY; CDR2 reads FYNNEI. CDR3 nucleotides: TGTGCCAGCAGAGGTAGGATCAACACCGGGGAGCTGTTTTTT. Translated, it gives CASRGRINTGELFF.

Only a few counts were recorded for this clone. The gene calls are TRBV7-3 and TRBJ1-1; D unresolved. This CDR3 is 14 amino acids long. Trimming took off 2 bases at V and 3 bases at J, with 10 bases between the two ends. Germline CDR1 SGHTA, CDR2 FQGTGA. CDR3: CASSLAGSHTEAFF. The CDR3 DNA reads as TGTGCCAGCAGCTTAGCGGGCAGCCACACTGAAGCTTTCTTT.

The genes are TRBV28 and TRBJ1-6; D gene ambiguous. Germline-derived CDR1 and CDR2 are MDHEN and SYDVKM. This CDR3 region has 13 residues. Trimming took 5 bases from V and 8 from J, leaving 10 bases between them. The CDR3 loop is CASSVVRYSPLHF. Written as DNA, the CDR3 is TGTGCCAGCAGTGTCGTCAGGTATTCACCCCTCCACTTT.

V usage is TRBV30 and J usage is TRBJ1-4, with 7 bases lining up with TRBD1. CDR3 length: 15 residues. Losses at the gene ends were 8 bases for V and 3 bases for J; bases not matched to a gene: 12. The germline gives CDR1 GTSNPN, CDR2 SVGIG (reference sequence). DNA of the CDR3: TGTGCCATACTGCGACCGGGACAGTCTAATGAAAAACTGTTTTTT. Translated: CAILRPGQSNEKLFF.

This clone was seen repeatedly, ten times or more. The rearrangement links TRBV9 to TRBJ2-3, with a weak D call TRBD2 (6 bases). In germline, CDR1 is SGDLS, CDR2 YYNGEE. The CDR3 spans 15 residues. The V end was cut by 0 bases, the J end by 6 bases, with 14 bases between. CDR3 DNA sequence: TGTGCCAGCAGCGTAGAGGGGCTAGCGTTCGATACGCAGTATTTT. Amino acid sequence: CASSVEGLAFDTQYF.

Regarding this clone: A much larger clone differs by one base, so this may be a read error. The chain carries TRBV9 and TRBJ2-5; D is possibly TRBD1 (5 bases). In germline, CDR1 is SGDLS, CDR2 YYNGEE. V was shortened by 0 bases and J by 2 bases, with 11 bases between the two germline ends. This CDR3 has 15 residues. The CDR3 region is CASSVGGHRQETQYF. CDR3 DNA sequence: TGTGCCAGCAGCGTAGGCGGTCACAGGCAAGAGACCCAGTACTTC.

This clone was counted ten times or more. CDR3 residues: CASSRQSRGQPTYEQYF. For the CDR3, the DNA is TGTGCCAGCTCAAGACAGTCCCGGGGACAGCCAACCTACGAGCAGTACTTC. The chain has TRBV18 and TRBJ2-7, with TRBD1 matching 7 bases. CDR3 length: 17 residues. Germline loops: CDR1 KGHSH, CDR2 LQKENI. J gave up 2 bases and V 5 bases, and 15 bases lay outside the gene matches.

The chain combines TRBV4-1 with TRBJ1-1, with a weak D call TRBD1 (5 bases). The CDR3 is 17 residues long. V was clipped by 1 base and J by 1 base, with 16 bases between them. CDR1 and CDR2 from the germline V gene are MGHRA and YSYEKL. CDR3 in DNA: TGCGCCAGCAGCCAAGTCGGGGCAGGTTATAAGAACACTGAAGCTTTCTTT. Its protein is CASSQVGAGYKNTEAFF.

The V call is TRBV28, the J call TRBJ1-1; tentatively, D is TRBD1 (6 bases). Germline V gene lookup returns CDR1 MDHEN and CDR2 SYDVKM. Trimming cost V 3 bases and J 1 base, with 21 bases left between them. The CDR3 covers 18 residues. The CDR3 spells CASSFLGTTGTTNTEAFF. The CDR3, as DNA: TGTGCCAGCAGTTTTTTAGGTACCACCGGGACAACGAACACTGAAGCTTTCTTT. Complete variable domain (other parts from reference TRBV28 and TRBJ1-1): DVKVTQSSRYLVKRTGEKVFLECVQDMDHENMFWYRQDPGLGLRLIYFSYDVKMKEKGDIPEGYSVSREKKERFSLILESASTNQTSMYLCASSFLGTTGTTNTEAFFGQGTRLTVV.